This TCR beta chain was profiled in a study of blood T cell repertoires in COVID-19. The overall study: The United States, Italy and Spain were the sources of the acute and convalescent COVID-19 samples.

This clone came up once. The germline V gene has CDR1 SEHNR and CDR2 FQNEAQ (reference sequence). V gave up 3 bases and J gave up 6 bases, with 18 bases separating them. This CDR3 region has 17 residues. The table came from immunoSEQ multiplex PCR; TCRdb's copy has only in-frame clones and leaves some out. The sample lists fewer than 300,000 clones, 65% to 90% occurring once. Material: PBMCs or T cells enriched from blood (not recorded which). The rearrangement links TRBV7-9 to TRBJ1-6; D not resolved. The source is a young man who had recovered from COVID-19. CDR3 nucleotide sequence: TGTGCCAGCAGCTTGGTGACGGGGAATACGATTAATTCACCCCTCCACTTT. It specifies CASSLVTGNTINSPLHF.